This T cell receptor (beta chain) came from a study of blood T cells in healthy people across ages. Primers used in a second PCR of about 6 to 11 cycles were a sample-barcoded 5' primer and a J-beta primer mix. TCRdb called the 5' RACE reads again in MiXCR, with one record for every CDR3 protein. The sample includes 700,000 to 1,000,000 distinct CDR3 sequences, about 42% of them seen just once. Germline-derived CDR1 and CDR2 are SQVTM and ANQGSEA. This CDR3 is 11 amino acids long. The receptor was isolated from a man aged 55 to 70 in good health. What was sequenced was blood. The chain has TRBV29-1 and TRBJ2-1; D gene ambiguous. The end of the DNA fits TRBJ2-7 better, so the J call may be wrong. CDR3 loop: CSAIRYNEQYF. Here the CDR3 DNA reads TGCAGCGCCATCAGGTACAATGAGCAGTACTTC.